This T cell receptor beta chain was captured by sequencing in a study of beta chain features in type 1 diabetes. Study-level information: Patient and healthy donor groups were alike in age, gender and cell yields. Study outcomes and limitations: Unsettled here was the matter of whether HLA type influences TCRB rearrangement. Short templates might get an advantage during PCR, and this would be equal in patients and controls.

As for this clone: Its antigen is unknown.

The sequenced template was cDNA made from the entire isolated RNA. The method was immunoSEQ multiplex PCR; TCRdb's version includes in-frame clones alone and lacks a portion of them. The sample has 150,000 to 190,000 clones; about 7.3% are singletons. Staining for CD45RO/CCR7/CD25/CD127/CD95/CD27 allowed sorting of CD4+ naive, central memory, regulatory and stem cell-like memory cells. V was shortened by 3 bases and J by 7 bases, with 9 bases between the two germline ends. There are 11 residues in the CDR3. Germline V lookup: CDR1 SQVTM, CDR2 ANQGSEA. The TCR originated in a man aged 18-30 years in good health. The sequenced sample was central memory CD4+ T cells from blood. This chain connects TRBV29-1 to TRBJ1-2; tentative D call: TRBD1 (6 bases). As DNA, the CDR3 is TGCAGCGTTGAGGGGGGGCTTGGCTACACCTTC. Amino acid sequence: CSVEGGLGYTF.